This T cell receptor (beta chain) is from a study of Ad26.COV2.S vaccination and SARS-CoV-2 variants. Treatment given: roughly 20 received Ad26.COV2.S at low or high dose, single or two shots; about 5 received placebo; per-sample allocation not given. Each sample was drawn 63 days after the first injection (of vaccine or placebo). The germline gives CDR1 SGDLS, CDR2 YYNGEE. CDR3 length: 16 amino acids. Trimming took off 0 bases at V and 3 bases at J, with 12 bases between the two ends. The assay was immunoSEQ multiplex PCR, and TCRdb's table has in-frame clones only and misses some. The sample has roughly 380,000 clones; roughly 84% are singletons. Of note for this clone: As yet, its antigen is unknown.

General study findings and limits: Recipients of vaccine and of placebo showed similar breadth of their non-spike TCR repertoires.

V and J are TRBV9 and TRBJ2-2; perhaps TRBD2 as D (5 bases). Material: peripheral blood, obtained in a trial of Ad26.COV2.S vaccine versus placebo. The source is a person between 18 and 60 years old who received the Ad26.COV2.S COVID-19 vaccine or a placebo. This chain's CDR3 is CASSVVRQDYTGELFF. The CDR3 nucleotides read TGTGCCAGCAGCGTAGTGCGGCAGGACTACACCGGGGAGCTGTTTTTT.